The next 24 T cell receptor beta chains were all read from a single sample in a study of blood T cell repertoires in COVID-19. The data were produced by immunoSEQ multiplex PCR, yet TCRdb's version contains in-frame clones alone and is incomplete. The repertoire holds roughly 250,000 clones, with roughly 89% as singletons. The sample was PBMCs or T cells enriched from blood (not recorded which). These receptors all stem from a woman under 40 with acute COVID-19.

Comments on this clone: One junction end does not reproduce the germline sequence, and a read error may be involved. CDR3 DNA sequence: TGTGCCAGTAGTATCTCCACTCCCAATGCAAAACTGTTTTTT. Translating gives CASSISTPNAKLFF. The rearrangement uses TRBV19 and TRBJ1-4; no definite D call. The CDR3 has 14 amino acids. Germline CDR1 LNHDA, CDR2 SQIVND (reference sequence).

V is TRBV11-2 and J is TRBJ2-5; 8 bases agree with TRBD2. V gave up 5 bases and J gave up 8 bases; unmatched junction bases: 7. Looked up from germline, CDR1 is SGHAT and CDR2 is FQNNGV. The CDR3 sequence is 13 residues long. CDR3 region: CASSPTSGYTQYF. The CDR3 DNA sequence: TGTGCCAGCAGCCCCACTAGCGGTTACACCCAGTACTTC.

The genes are TRBV29-1 and TRBJ1-1; TRBD1 aligns across 8 bases. Germline V gives CDR1 SQVTM, CDR2 ANQGSEA. With 6 bases clipped from V and 2 bases from J, the junction kept 11 bases outside the gene matches. There are 15 residues in the CDR3. CDR3 nucleotide sequence: TGCAGCGTAGGGGGTCAGGGGGCAGGAAACACTGAAGCTTTCTTT. Protein sequence: CSVGGQGAGNTEAFF.

This sequence joins TRBV5-4 and TRBJ2-7, with 9 positions matching TRBD2. J gave up 2 bases and V 4 bases, and 4 bases lay outside the gene matches. Germline assignment: CDR1 SGHNT and CDR2 YYREEE (reference sequence). CDR3 size: 14 residues. CDR3 region: CASSRLAGAYEQYF. CDR3 coding DNA: TGTGCCAGCAGCAGATTAGCGGGGGCCTACGAGCAGTACTTC.

V usage is TRBV19 and J usage is TRBJ1-1; D is ambiguous. The germline V gene has CDR1 LNHDA and CDR2 SQIVND (reference sequence). The length of the CDR3 is 15 residues. V lost 8 bases, J lost 2 bases, and 18 bases lay in between. The CDR3 region has the DNA TGTGCCAGTTCCTTCCCGGGGAGTTTCAACACTGAAGCTTTCTTT. It yields the protein CASSFPGSFNTEAFF. Variable domain in full (rest from reference TRBV19 and TRBJ1-1): DGGITQSPKYLFRKEGQNVTLSCEQNLNHDAMYWYRQDPGQGLRLIYYSQIVNDFQKGDIAEGYSVSREKKESFPLTVTSAQKNPTAFYLCASSFPGSFNTEAFFGQGTRLTVV.

This clone was detected only once. The chain is built from TRBV5-4 and TRBJ2-7; 7 bases agree with TRBD1. Germline V gene data show CDR1 as SGHNT and CDR2 as YYREEE (reference sequence). The ends lost 3 bases at V and 2 bases at J; junction bases unmatched: 8. The CDR3 has 15 amino acids. CDR3 nucleotide sequence: TGTGCCAGCAGCTCCTGGGGGCAGGGGGCCTACGAGCAGTACTTC. It yields the protein CASSSWGQGAYEQYF.

The chain is built from TRBV20-1 and TRBJ1-1; D gene ambiguous. Germline V gene sequence: CDR1 DFQATT, CDR2 SNEGSKA (reference sequence). The germline V and J ends were trimmed by 5 bases and 10 bases, with 11 bases remaining between them. This CDR3 contains 10 residues. CDR3 sequence reads: CSAPGSGAFF. For the CDR3, the DNA is TGCAGTGCTCCGGGGTCGGGAGCTTTCTTT.

The chain recombines TRBV28 with TRBJ1-6; D uncertain. Germline values: CDR1 MDHEN, CDR2 SYDVKM. V was cut by 6 bases and J by 8 bases, with 11 bases left in between. The CDR3 length is 13 residues. The CDR3 loop reads CASSPPSDSPLHF. The CDR3 DNA reads TGTGCCAGCAGCCCCCCCTCTGATTCACCCCTCCACTTT.

The chain recombines TRBV5-5 with TRBJ1-4; 8 nucleotides match TRBD1. Germline values: CDR1 SGHKS, CDR2 YYEKEE (reference sequence). The CDR3 runs to 14 residues. Trimming cost V 4 bases and J 5 bases; bases outside gene matches: 4. The DNA for the CDR3 is TGTGCCAGCAGCCGGGACAGGCAAAATGAAAAACTGTTTTTT. Encoded protein: CASSRDRQNEKLFF.

This rearrangement joins TRBV30 to TRBJ1-5, with D hard to call. The CDR3 length is 15 residues. Trimming removed 4 bases from V and 4 bases from J, with 17 bases in between. Germline V gene data show CDR1 as GTSNPN and CDR2 as SVGIG (reference sequence). CDR3 protein: CAWTEGLGGNQPQHF. The CDR3 DNA is TGTGCCTGGACCGAGGGCCTGGGCGGGAATCAGCCCCAGCATTTT.

This rearrangement joins TRBV7-2 to TRBJ1-1; D unresolved. CDR1 is SGHTA, CDR2 FQGNSA, per germline. This CDR3 comprises 14 residues. V gave up 1 base and J gave up 11 bases, with 17 bases separating them. CDR3 coding DNA: TGTGCCAGCAGCTTAGAGAATTGGGCCCCGGGGGCTTTCTTT. This codes for CASSLENWAPGAFF.

This clone was seen a handful of times. The chain carries TRBV2 and TRBJ1-2; D gene uncertain. There are 14 residues in the CDR3. V lost 9 bases to trimming and J lost 0 bases, with 14 bases between them. The germline V gene encodes CDR1 SNHLY and CDR2 FYNNEI. Here the CDR3 reads CASMGGRANYGYTF. In nucleotides, the CDR3 is TGTGCCAGTATGGGAGGCCGAGCTAACTATGGCTACACCTTC.

On this clone: One end of the junction does not line up with germline, which may come from a read error. J is TRBJ2-4 and V is TRBV4-1, with D maybe TRBD1 (6 bases). The germline V gene encodes CDR1 MGHRA and CDR2 YSYEKL. This CDR3 contains 11 residues. The CDR3 bases are TGCGCCAGCAGCCAGGGGGCCACGTTTATCTTC. This encodes CASSQGATFIF.

In the case of this clone: Different DNA sequences within this sample yield the same CDR3. CDR3 nucleotide sequence: TGTGCCAGTAGTCTAACGGGGACATACAATGAGCAGTTCTTC. Its protein product is CASSLTGTYNEQFF. This chain connects TRBV19 to TRBJ2-1, with a weak D call TRBD1 (6 bases). The CDR3 has 14 amino acids. V lost 5 bases to trimming and J lost 4 bases, with 12 bases between them. Germline CDR1 is LNHDA and CDR2 is SQIVND (reference sequence).

The V gene is TRBV4-1, the J gene TRBJ2-7, with D maybe TRBD1 (6 bases). Germline values: CDR1 MGHRA, CDR2 YSYEKL. This CDR3 is 16 amino acids long. The V end lost 0 bases, the J end lost 0 bases, and 12 bases lay between the germline ends. The CDR3 nucleotides are TGCGCCAGCAGCCAAGATGGGGACATAGCCTCCTACGAGCAGTACTTC. Its translation is CASSQDGDIASYEQYF.

This clone appeared a few times. V usage is TRBV21-1 and J usage is TRBJ2-5; the listed D gene, TRBD1, was not tested against the DNA. TRBV21-1 is shown as a pseudogene. CDR3 length equals 14 residues. The CDR3: CASRYDSTRETQYF. CDR3 in DNA: TGTGCCAGCAGATACGACAGCACTCGTGAGACCCAGTACTTC.

This rearrangement joins TRBV2 to TRBJ2-7; D ambiguous. Germline loops: CDR1 SNHLY, CDR2 FYNNEI. This CDR3 comprises 14 residues. V lost 7 bases and J 0 bases, leaving 13 bases between the germline ends. The CDR3: CASMGPRSSYEQYF. The CDR3 DNA reads TGTGCCAGCATGGGCCCCCGAAGCTCCTACGAGCAGTACTTC.

CDR3 region: CAWSVRGVEKLFF. As DNA, the CDR3 is TGTGCCTGGAGTGTACGGGGGGTTGAAAAACTGTTTTTT. This chain uses TRBV30 with TRBJ1-4; possible D gene TRBD1, 5 bases. CDR1 and CDR2 from the germline V gene are GTSNPN and SVGIG (reference sequence). This CDR3 region has 13 residues. Trimming removed 0 bases at V and 7 bases at J, with 9 bases between.

The V call is TRBV27, the J call TRBJ1-1; 8 positions agree with TRBD1. Germline assignment: CDR1 MNHEY and CDR2 SMNVEV (reference sequence). Trimming took 3 bases from V and 4 from J; bases not matched to a gene: 4. The CDR3 runs to 14 residues. This CDR3 reads CASSFQGAGTEAFF. CDR3 in DNA: TGTGCCAGCAGTTTCCAGGGGGCAGGCACTGAAGCTTTCTTT.

The chain uses TRBV6-1 and TRBJ2-7; no clear D gene. This CDR3 is built from 13 residues. CDR1 is MNHNS and CDR2 is SASEGT in the germline V gene. Between the trimmed V and J ends, which lost 4 bases and 2 bases, there was a span of 9 bases. In DNA form, the CDR3 reads TGTGCCAGCAGTGGCCCGGAGCCCTACGAGCAGTACTTC. Translated: CASSGPEPYEQYF.

The table lists this clone with many counts. This sequence joins TRBV6-5 and TRBJ1-2; TRBD1 agrees at 7 bases. Trimming took 0 bases from V and 4 from J; bases not matched to a gene: 5. This CDR3 spans 15 amino acids. Germline values: CDR1 MNHEY, CDR2 SVGAGI. The CDR3 sequence is CASSYSQTGFYGYTF. The CDR3 bases are TGTGCCAGCAGTTACTCGCAGACAGGGTTCTATGGCTACACCTTC.

The gene calls are TRBV27 and TRBJ1-6; the D gene is possibly TRBD1 (6 bases). Germline CDR1 reads MNHEY; CDR2 reads SMNVEV (reference sequence). This CDR3 region has 14 residues. V gave up 4 bases and J gave up 11 bases, with 15 bases separating them. The CDR3 spells CASSSTGFATPLHF. The CDR3 DNA sequence: TGTGCCAGCAGTTCTACAGGGTTCGCAACACCCCTCCACTTT.

This chain connects TRBV3-1 (or the pseudogene TRBV3-2) to TRBJ2-3; D perhaps matches TRBD2 (6 bases). Trimming cost V 1 base and J 2 bases, with 13 bases left between them. This CDR3 comprises 16 residues. Germline V gene lookup returns CDR1 LGHDT and CDR2 YNNKEL (reference sequence). The CDR3 bases are TGTGCCAGCAGCCAAGTCCTGGGACTTTCCACAGATACGCAGTATTTT. Its protein is CASSQVLGLSTDTQYF.

The sample holds one count of this clone. The chain couples TRBV11-2 to TRBJ1-1, with D perhaps matching TRBD1 (5 bases). The CDR3 length is 15 residues. Germline-derived CDR1 and CDR2 are SGHAT and FQNNGV. Deletions cut 1 base from V and 5 bases from J, with 14 bases between. CDR3 sequence: CASSLALEGRTEAFF. The CDR3, as DNA: TGTGCCAGCAGCTTAGCTCTCGAGGGGAGGACTGAAGCTTTCTTT.